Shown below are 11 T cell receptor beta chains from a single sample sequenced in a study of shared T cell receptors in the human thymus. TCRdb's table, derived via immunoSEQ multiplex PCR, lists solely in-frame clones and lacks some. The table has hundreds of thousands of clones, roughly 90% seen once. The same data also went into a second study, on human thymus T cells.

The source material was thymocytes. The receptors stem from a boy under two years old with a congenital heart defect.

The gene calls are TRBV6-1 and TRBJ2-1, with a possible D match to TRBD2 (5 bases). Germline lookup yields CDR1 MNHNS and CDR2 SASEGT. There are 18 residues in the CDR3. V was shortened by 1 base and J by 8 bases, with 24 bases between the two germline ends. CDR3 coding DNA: TGTGCCAGCAGTGAAGAAGACGGCACGGGCCGGAGGCTTGATGAGCAGTTCTTC. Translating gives CASSEEDGTGRRLDEQFF.

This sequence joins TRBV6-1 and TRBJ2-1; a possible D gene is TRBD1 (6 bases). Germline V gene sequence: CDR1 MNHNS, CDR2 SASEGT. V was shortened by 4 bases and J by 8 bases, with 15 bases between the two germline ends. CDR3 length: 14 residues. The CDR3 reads CASSGGQGQDEQFF. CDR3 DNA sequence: TGTGCCAGCAGTGGGGGACAAGGTCAGGATGAGCAGTTCTTC.

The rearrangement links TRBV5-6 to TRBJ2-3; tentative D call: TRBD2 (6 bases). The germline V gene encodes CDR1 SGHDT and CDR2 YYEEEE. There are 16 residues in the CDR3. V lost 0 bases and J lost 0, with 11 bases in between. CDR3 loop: CASSLVGGVSTDTQYF. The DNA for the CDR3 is TGTGCCAGCAGCTTGGTGGGGGGAGTGAGCACAGATACGCAGTATTTT.

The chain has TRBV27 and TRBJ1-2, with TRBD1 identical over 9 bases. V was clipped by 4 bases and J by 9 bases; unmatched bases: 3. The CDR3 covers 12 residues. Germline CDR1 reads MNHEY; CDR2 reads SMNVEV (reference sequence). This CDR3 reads CASSSGTGCYTF. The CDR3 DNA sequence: TGTGCCAGCAGTTCCGGGACAGGGTGCTACACCTTC.

The CDR3 DNA sequence: TGTGCCAGCAGTTCCGGGGGTTCCAAGTTTGTCTATGGCTACACCTTC. Translation: CASSSGGSKFVYGYTF. The chain combines TRBV27 with TRBJ1-2; D possibly corresponds to TRBD1 (5 bases). CDR3 size: 16 residues. CDR1 and CDR2 from the germline V gene are MNHEY and SMNVEV (reference sequence). V lost 4 bases, J lost 4 bases, and 19 bases lay in between.

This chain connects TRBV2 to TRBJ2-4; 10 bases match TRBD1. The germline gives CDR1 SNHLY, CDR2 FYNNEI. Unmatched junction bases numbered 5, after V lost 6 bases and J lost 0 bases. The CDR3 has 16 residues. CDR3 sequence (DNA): TGTGCCAGCAGGGGACAGGGGCTTATAGCCAAAAACATTCAGTACTTC. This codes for CASRGQGLIAKNIQYF.

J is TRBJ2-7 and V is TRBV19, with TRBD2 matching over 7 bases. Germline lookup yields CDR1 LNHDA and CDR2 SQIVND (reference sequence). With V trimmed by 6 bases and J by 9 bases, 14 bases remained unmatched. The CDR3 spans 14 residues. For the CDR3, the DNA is TGTGCCAGTAGCCCCCGAGGGAGGGTTAGCCCGCAGTACTTC. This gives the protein CASSPRGRVSPQYF.

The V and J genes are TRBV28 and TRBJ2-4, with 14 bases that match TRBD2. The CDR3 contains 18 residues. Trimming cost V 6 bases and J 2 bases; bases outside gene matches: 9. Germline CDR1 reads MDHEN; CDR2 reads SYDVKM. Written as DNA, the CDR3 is TGTGCCAGCAGGGGACTAGCGGGAGAAGATGAGACCAAAAACATTCAGTACTTC. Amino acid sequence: CASRGLAGEDETKNIQYF.

The CDR3 DNA follows: TGCGCCAGCAGCCCCTGCACAGATACGCAGTATTTT. As protein: CASSPCTDTQYF. This rearrangement joins TRBV5-1 to TRBJ2-3, with unresolved D. Germline V gene lookup returns CDR1 SGHRS and CDR2 YFSETQ. Trimming removed 4 bases at V and 1 base at J, with 4 bases between. The CDR3 runs to 12 residues. The full variable domain, with the rest looked up from reference TRBV5-1 and TRBJ2-3, is KAGVTQTPRYLIKTRGQQVTLSCSPISGHRSVSWYQQTPGQGLQFLFEYFSETQRNKGNFPGRFSGRQFSNSRSEMNVSTLELGDSALYLCASSPCTDTQYFGPGTRLTVL.

The CDR3 reads CASSKKGPGTSGLGTQYF. Written as DNA, the CDR3 is TGTGCCAGCAGCAAAAAAGGGCCCGGGACTAGCGGTTTGGGTACGCAGTATTTT. The chain links TRBV21-1 to TRBJ2-3; the table assigns TRBD2, which was not confirmed against the DNA. TRBV21-1 is a documented pseudogene. This CDR3 spans 18 amino acids.

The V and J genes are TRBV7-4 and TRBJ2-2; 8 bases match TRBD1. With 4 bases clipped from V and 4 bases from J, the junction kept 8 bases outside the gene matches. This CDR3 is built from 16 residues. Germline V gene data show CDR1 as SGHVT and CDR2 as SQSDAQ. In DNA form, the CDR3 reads TGTGCCAGCAGCTCTGGACAGGGAAAGGGCACCGGGGAGCTGTTTTTT. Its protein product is CASSSGQGKGTGELFF.